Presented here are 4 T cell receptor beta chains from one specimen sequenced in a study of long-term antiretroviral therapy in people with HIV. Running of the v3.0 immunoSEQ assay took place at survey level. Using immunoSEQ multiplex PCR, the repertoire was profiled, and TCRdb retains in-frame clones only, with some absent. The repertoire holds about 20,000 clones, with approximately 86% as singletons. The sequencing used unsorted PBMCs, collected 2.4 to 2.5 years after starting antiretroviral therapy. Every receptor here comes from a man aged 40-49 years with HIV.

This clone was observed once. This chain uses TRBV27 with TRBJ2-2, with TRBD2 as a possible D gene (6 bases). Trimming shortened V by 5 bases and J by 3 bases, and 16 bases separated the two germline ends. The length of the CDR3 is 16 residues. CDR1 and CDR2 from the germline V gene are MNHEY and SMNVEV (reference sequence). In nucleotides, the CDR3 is TGTGCCAGCAGTGCCGGGACTTCGCCCTACACCGGGGAGCTGTTTTTT. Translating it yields CASSAGTSPYTGELFF.

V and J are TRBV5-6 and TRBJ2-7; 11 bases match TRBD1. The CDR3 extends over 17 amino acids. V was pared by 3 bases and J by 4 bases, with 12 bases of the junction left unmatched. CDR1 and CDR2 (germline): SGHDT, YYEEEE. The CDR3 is CASSSNWVGQGDYEQYF. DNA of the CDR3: TGTGCCAGCAGCTCAAATTGGGTGGGACAGGGGGATTACGAGCAGTACTTC.

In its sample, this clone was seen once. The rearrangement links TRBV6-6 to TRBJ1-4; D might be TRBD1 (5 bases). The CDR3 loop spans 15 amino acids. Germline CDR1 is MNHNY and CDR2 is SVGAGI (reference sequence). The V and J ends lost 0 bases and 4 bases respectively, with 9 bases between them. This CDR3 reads CASSYSTGGNEKLFF. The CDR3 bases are TGTGCCAGCAGTTACTCGACGGGGGGTAATGAAAAACTGTTTTTT.

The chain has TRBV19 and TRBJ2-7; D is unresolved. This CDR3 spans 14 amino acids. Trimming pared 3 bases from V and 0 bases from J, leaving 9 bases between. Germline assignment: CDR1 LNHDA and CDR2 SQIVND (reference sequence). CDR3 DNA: TGTGCCAGTAGTATTGCCCAGAACTCCTACGAGCAGTACTTC. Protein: CASSIAQNSYEQYF.